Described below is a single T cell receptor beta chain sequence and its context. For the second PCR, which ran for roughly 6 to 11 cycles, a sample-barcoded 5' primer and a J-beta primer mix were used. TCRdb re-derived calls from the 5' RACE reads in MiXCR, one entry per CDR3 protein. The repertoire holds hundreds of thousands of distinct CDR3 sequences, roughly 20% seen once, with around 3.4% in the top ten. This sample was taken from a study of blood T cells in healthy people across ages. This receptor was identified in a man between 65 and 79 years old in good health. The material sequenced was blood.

The CDR3 loop reads CASSLGALTQQYF. Written as DNA, the CDR3 is TGTGCCAGCAGCTTGGGGGCGCTTACCCAGCAGTACTTC. V and J are TRBV7-9 and TRBJ2-7; a possible D gene is TRBD1 (6 bases). The CDR3 is 13 amino acids. CDR1 is SEHNR, CDR2 FQNEAQ, per germline (reference sequence). Trimming took 3 bases from V and 8 from J, leaving 14 bases between them.